The 18 T cell receptor beta chains in this list originate from one sample, sequenced in a study of cytomegalovirus exposure and HLA in healthy donors (dated by TCRdb to about 2017). Library preparation was by the immunoSEQ multiplex PCR assay. A mixture of 60 forward primers for TCR Vbeta segments and 13 reverse primers for TCR Jbeta segments was used in the multiplex PCR. TCRdb retrieved this table from immuneACCESS and kept in-frame rearrangements only. Not all clones are present; in checked studies, unresolved V genes account for under half, and no reason is known for the remainder. Present in this sample are approximately 100,000 clones, roughly 82% of which were seen just once. The ten largest account for 1.2% of the sample. Material: PBMCs. These receptors were collected from a young woman in good health and CMV-seronegative.

J is TRBJ2-4 and V is TRBV6-1; 7 bases agree with TRBD2. This CDR3 has 14 amino acids. Germline CDR1 MNHNS, CDR2 SASEGT. Unmatched junction bases numbered 9, after V lost 8 bases and J lost 5 bases. The CDR3 nucleotides read TGTGCCAGCTCTCGTGGGGGGGAGGAAAACATTCAGTACTTC. Translated, it gives CASSRGGEENIQYF.

This chain connects TRBV2 to TRBJ2-3; D ambiguous. CDR1 and CDR2 from the germline V gene are SNHLY and FYNNEI. This CDR3 is 12 amino acids long. V was trimmed by 7 bases and J by 2 bases, leaving 7 bases between them. The CDR3 DNA reads TGTGCCAGCACGACAACCACAGATACGCAGTATTTT. Protein sequence: CASTTTTDTQYF. Full variable domain (outside the CDR3, taken from reference TRBV2 and TRBJ2-3): EPEVTQTPSHQVTQMGQEVILRCVPISNHLYFYWYRQILGQKVEFLVSFYNNEISEKSEIFDDQFSVERPDGSNFTLKIRSTKLEDSAMYFCASTTTTDTQYFGPGTRLTVL.

This chain connects TRBV6-1 to TRBJ2-5; possibly TRBD1 for D (6 bases). Per germline, CDR1 MNHNS and CDR2 SASEGT. The CDR3 length is 14 residues. Trimming took 6 bases from V and 1 from J, leaving 12 bases between them. The CDR3 is CASSRTGIQETQYF. DNA for the CDR3: TGTGCCAGCAGCAGAACAGGGATCCAAGAGACCCAGTACTTC.

J is TRBJ1-6 and V is TRBV5-1, with 7 nucleotides matching TRBD1. CDR1 is SGHRS, CDR2 YFSETQ, per germline. J gave up 8 bases and V 7 bases, and 6 bases lay outside the gene matches. The CDR3 totals 13 residues. The CDR3 region is CASGTDGHSPLHF. In nucleotides, the CDR3 is TGCGCCAGCGGGACAGATGGGCATTCACCCCTCCACTTT.

The chain combines TRBV5-1 with TRBJ1-4; no reliable D call. Trimming took off 0 bases at V and 5 bases at J, with 5 bases between the two ends. Germline lookup yields CDR1 SGHRS and CDR2 YFSETQ. The CDR3 spans 13 residues. As DNA, the CDR3 is TGCGCCAGCAGCTTGGGAAGCAATGAAAAACTGTTTTTT. It specifies CASSLGSNEKLFF.

In its sample, this clone was seen a few times. V usage is TRBV6-4 and J usage is TRBJ2-3; 12 bases fit TRBD2. The CDR3 has 16 residues. V gave up 4 bases and J gave up 4 bases; unmatched junction bases: 6. CDR1 is MRHNA and CDR2 is SNTAGT in the germline V gene. CDR3 in DNA: TGTGCCAGCAGTGCTTCTAGCGGGGGGGAGGCAGATACGCAGTATTTT. As protein: CASSASSGGEADTQYF.

The rearrangement uses TRBV4-3 and TRBJ2-6; tentative D call: TRBD1 (6 bases). The CDR3 is 16 amino acids. V gave up 0 bases and J gave up 2 bases, with 8 bases separating them. The germline gives CDR1 LGHNA, CDR2 YSLEER. The CDR3 DNA follows: TGCGCCAGCAGCCAAGACAGGGGTACTGGGGCCAACGTCCTGACTTTC. Residues: CASSQDRGTGANVLTF.

The chain has TRBV7-9 and TRBJ1-6, with 7 bases identical to TRBD1. Looked up from germline, CDR1 is SEHNR and CDR2 is FQNEAQ (reference sequence). The trim removed 5 bases at V and 9 bases at J, leaving 7 bases unmatched. This CDR3 is 14 amino acids long. Here the CDR3 DNA reads TGTGCCAGCAGCCATCCAGGGGGAGGTTCACCCCTCCACTTT. As protein: CASSHPGGGSPLHF.

The genes are TRBV29-1 and TRBJ2-3; 8 positions agree with TRBD1. Germline CDR1 SQVTM, CDR2 ANQGSEA. The CDR3 contains 12 residues. Trimming at V came to 3 bases and at J to 4 bases, leaving 0 bases not matched to a gene. The chain's CDR3 is CSVDRGPDTQYF. The CDR3 nucleotides read TGCAGCGTTGACAGGGGGCCAGATACGCAGTATTTT.

In the case of this clone: Mismatch with germline at one junction end may stem from a read error. This chain joins TRBV7-9 and TRBJ1-4, with TRBD1 matching 11 bases. The CDR3 runs 17 residues. The germline V gene encodes CDR1 SEHNR and CDR2 FQNEAQ (reference sequence). The CDR3 region has the DNA TGTTCCAGCAGCTTTCCAATCACGGGGACAGGGGGGGAAAAACTGTTTTTT. Its protein product is CSSSFPITGTGGEKLFF. Based on the CDR3 plus reference TRBV7-9 and TRBJ1-4, the full variable domain is DTGVSQNPRHKITKRGQNVTFRCDPISEHNRLYWYRQTLGQGPEFLTYFQNEAQLEKSRLLSDRFSAERPKGSFSTLEIQRTEQGDSAMYLCSSSFPITGTGGEKLFFGSGTQLSVL.

The gene calls are TRBV5-6 and TRBJ2-3, with D possibly being TRBD1 (6 bases). Trimming cost V 0 bases and J 3 bases, with 8 bases left between them. This CDR3 region has 14 residues. Germline V gene lookup returns CDR1 SGHDT and CDR2 YYEEEE. The CDR3 is CASSLAQGTDTQYF. The DNA for the CDR3 is TGTGCCAGCAGCTTGGCTCAGGGGACAGATACGCAGTATTTT.

With regard to this clone: The sample carries other DNA sequences with the same CDR3. The chain carries TRBV18 and TRBJ1-2; 7 bases fit TRBD1. Germline lookup yields CDR1 KGHSH and CDR2 LQKENI. The CDR3 is 13 amino acids. V gave up 2 bases and J gave up 4 bases; unmatched junction bases: 1. The CDR3 bases are TGTGCCAGCTCACCAGACAGGGCCTATGGCTACACCTTC. Translation: CASSPDRAYGYTF.

The V and J genes are TRBV11-3 and TRBJ2-3; tentative D call: TRBD2 (5 bases). The CDR3 has 15 residues. Germline assignment: CDR1 SGHNT and CDR2 YENEEA. V shed 1 base and J shed 1 base, with 9 bases lying between them. CDR3 sequence: CASSLAGSGTDTQYF. The CDR3 bases are TGTGCCAGCAGCTTAGCGGGGTCCGGCACAGATACGCAGTATTTT. The variable domain in full, with the rest retrieved from reference TRBV11-3 and TRBJ2-3, is EAGVVQSPRYKIIEKKQPVAFWCNPISGHNTLYWYLQNLGQGPELLIRYENEEAVDDSQLPKDRFSAERLKGVDSTLKIQPAELGDSAVYLCASSLAGSGTDTQYFGPGTRLTVL.

V usage is TRBV6-5 and J usage is TRBJ2-1; 8 bases are a match to TRBD1. Per germline, CDR1 MNHEY and CDR2 SVGAGI. J gave up 4 bases and V 4 bases, and 9 bases lay outside the gene matches. The CDR3 has 16 residues. CDR3 sequence (DNA): TGTGCCAGCAGTTCGCAGGGGGCCCTCGTTTACAATGAGCAGTTCTTC. This codes for CASSSQGALVYNEQFF.

This clone is termed medium-sized. The chain links TRBV1 to TRBJ2-1; TRBD2 was called by the table and not checked on the DNA. TRBV1 is marked as a pseudogene. CDR3 length: 17 residues. CDR3 residues: CTSSQALLVPSYNEQFF. The CDR3 region has the DNA TGCACCAGCAGCCAAGCTTTACTAGTTCCCTCCTACAATGAGCAGTTCTTC.

As to this clone: At one end, the junction sequence differs from germline, possibly due to a read error. The chain employs TRBV7-9 and TRBJ1-3; 7 nucleotides agree with TRBD1. Germline CDR1 and CDR2: SEHNR and FQNEAQ (reference sequence). The CDR3 has 17 amino acids. CDR3 protein: CSSSFSTNRGTGNTIYF. CDR3 nucleotides: TGTTCCAGCAGCTTTTCGACCAACAGGGGCACTGGAAACACCATATATTTT.

This clone appeared once. The chain joins TRBV11-2 to TRBJ2-7; 9 bases line up with TRBD1. This CDR3 has 16 residues. V gave up 4 bases and J gave up 3 bases; unmatched junction bases: 10. From germline, CDR1 is SGHAT and CDR2 FQNNGV. The CDR3 spells CASSYRWDREFYEQYF. CDR3 bases: TGTGCCAGCAGCTACCGGTGGGACAGGGAGTTCTACGAGCAGTACTTC.

Of note for this clone: The junction shows a germline mismatch at one end, possibly a read error. This sequence joins TRBV7-9 and TRBJ2-7; TRBD2 might be the D (5 bases). CDR1 and CDR2 (germline): SEHNR, FQNEAQ (reference sequence). There are 12 residues in the CDR3. In DNA, the CDR3 is TGTTCCAGCAGCTGGGAGAGCTACGAGCAGTACTTC. This sequence encodes CSSSWESYEQYF. Full variable domain (missing parts from reference TRBV7-9 and TRBJ2-7): DTGVSQNPRHKITKRGQNVTFRCDPISEHNRLYWYRQTLGQGPEFLTYFQNEAQLEKSRLLSDRFSAERPKGSFSTLEIQRTEQGDSAMYLCSSSWESYEQYFGPGTRLTVT.